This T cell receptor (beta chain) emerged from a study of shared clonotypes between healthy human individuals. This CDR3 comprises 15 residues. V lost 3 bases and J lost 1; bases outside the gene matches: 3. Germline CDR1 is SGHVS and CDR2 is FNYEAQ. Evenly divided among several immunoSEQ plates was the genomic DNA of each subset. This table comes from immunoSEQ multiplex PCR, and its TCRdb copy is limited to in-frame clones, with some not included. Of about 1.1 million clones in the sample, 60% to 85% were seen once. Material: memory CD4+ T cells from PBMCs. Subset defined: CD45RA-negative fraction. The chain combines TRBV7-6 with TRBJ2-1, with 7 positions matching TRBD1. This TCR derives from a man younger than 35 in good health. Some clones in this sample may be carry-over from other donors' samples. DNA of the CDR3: TGTGCCAGCAGCTTGGGGACAGCTTCCTACAATGAGCAGTTCTTC. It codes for CASSLGTASYNEQFF.